The rows below give T cell receptor beta chains drawn from one sample of a study of a mutant IDH1 vaccine in newly diagnosed glioma. Produced via immunoSEQ multiplex PCR; TCRdb's table is partial and in-frame only. Of some 33,000 clones detected, 79% appear once; the ten largest clones hold about 9.3%. Their cognate antigens are unknown. The sample in question was PBMCs, obtained from a glioma patient whose treatment included an IDH1 peptide vaccine. The receptors shown here come from a woman under 40 with glioma. Some clones in this sample may be carry-over from other donors' samples. Both conserved end residues are part of each CDR3. D genes are given only for firm matches. Expanded clones get a size class; other rows say once, few or many, or leave the size out.

D	V	J	size	length	CDR3	DNA
TRBD2	TRBV5-4	TRBJ2-1	.	14	CASSFRLAGDEQFF	TGTGCCAGCAGCTTCAGACTAGCGGGAGATGAGCAGTTCTTC
.	TRBV18	TRBJ1-5	.	13	CASSKARGQPQHF	TGTGCCAGCTCTAAGGCGCGCGGTCAGCCCCAGCATTTT
TRBD1	TRBV5-4	TRBJ2-7	.	15	CASSLETGRGYEQYF	TGTGCCAGCAGCTTGGAGACAGGGCGAGGATACGAGCAGTACTTC
.	TRBV18	TRBJ2-6	.	16	CASSPRGPLGANVLTF	TGTGCCAGCTCACCCAGGGGTCCCCTTGGGGCCAACGTCCTGACTTTC
TRBD2	TRBV9	TRBJ2-7	.	16	CASSVSGLARTYEQYF	TGTGCCAGCAGCGTTTCGGGACTAGCGAGAACCTACGAGCAGTACTTC
TRBD1	TRBV7-2	TRBJ1-2	.	15	CASSSGTGRRDGYTF	TGTGCCAGCAGCTCCGGGACAGGGAGGAGGGATGGCTACACCTTC
.	TRBV5-8	TRBJ2-3	.	11	CASSLTGDLSF	TGTGCCAGCAGCTTGACGGGCGATTTATCTTTT
.	TRBV5-4	TRBJ1-1	once	12	CASSSSGTEAFF	TGTGCCAGCAGCTCCAGTGGCACTGAAGCTTTCTTT
.	TRBV12-5	TRBJ2-3	.	15	CASGSGTAKTDTQYF	TGTGCTAGTGGTTCCGGGACTGCAAAAACAGATACGCAGTATTTT
TRBD2	TRBV5-5	TRBJ2-1	.	16	CASSLSRTSGFNEQFF	TGTGCCAGCAGCCTCTCTAGGACTAGCGGATTCAATGAGCAGTTCTTC
.	TRBV6-5	TRBJ1-1	.	13	CASSYSGGTEAFF	TGTGCCAGCAGTTACTCGGGGGGCACTGAAGCTTTCTTT